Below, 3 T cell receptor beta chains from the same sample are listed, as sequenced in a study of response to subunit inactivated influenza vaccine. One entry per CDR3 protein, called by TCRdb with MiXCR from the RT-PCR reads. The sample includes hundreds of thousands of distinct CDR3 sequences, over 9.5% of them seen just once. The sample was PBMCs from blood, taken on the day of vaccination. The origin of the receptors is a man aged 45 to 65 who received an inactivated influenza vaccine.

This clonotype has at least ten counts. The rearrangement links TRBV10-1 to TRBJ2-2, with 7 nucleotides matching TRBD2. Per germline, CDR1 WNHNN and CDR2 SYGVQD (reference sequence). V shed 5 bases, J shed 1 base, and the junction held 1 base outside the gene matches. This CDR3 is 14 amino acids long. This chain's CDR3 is CASSSGENTGELFF. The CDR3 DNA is TGCGCCAGCAGTAGCGGGGAGAACACCGGGGAGCTGTTTTTT.

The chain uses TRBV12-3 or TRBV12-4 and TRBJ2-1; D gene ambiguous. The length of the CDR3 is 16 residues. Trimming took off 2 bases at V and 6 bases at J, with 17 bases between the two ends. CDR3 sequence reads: CASSLWPVYNPNEQFF. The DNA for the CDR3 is TGTGCCAGCAGTTTATGGCCGGTTTATAATCCCAATGAGCAGTTCTTC.

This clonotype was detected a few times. CDR3 sequence reads: CASSSSGRETQYF. In DNA form, the CDR3 reads TGTGCCAGCAGCTCGAGCGGGCGCGAGACCCAGTACTTC. The chain employs TRBV7-2 and TRBJ2-5; possibly TRBD2 for D (6 bases). Trimming removed 4 bases from V and 5 bases from J, with 11 bases in between. The CDR3 is 13 residues long. Germline loops: CDR1 SGHTA, CDR2 FQGNSA.